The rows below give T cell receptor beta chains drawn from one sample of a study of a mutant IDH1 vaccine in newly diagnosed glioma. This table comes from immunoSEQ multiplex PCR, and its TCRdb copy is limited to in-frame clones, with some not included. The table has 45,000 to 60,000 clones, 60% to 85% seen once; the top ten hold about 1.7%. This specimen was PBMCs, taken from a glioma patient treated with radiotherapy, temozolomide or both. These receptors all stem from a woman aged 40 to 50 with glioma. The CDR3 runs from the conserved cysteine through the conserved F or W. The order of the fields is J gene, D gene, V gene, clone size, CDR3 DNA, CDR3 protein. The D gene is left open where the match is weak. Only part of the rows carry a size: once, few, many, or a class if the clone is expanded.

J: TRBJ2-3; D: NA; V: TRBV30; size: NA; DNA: TGTGCCTGGAGTAGGCGGGTCGGATTAGATACGCAGTATTTT; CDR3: CAWSRRVGLDTQYF
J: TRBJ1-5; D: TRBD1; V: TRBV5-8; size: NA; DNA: TGTGCCAGCAGACAAGACAGGGGAGGCAATCAGCCCCAGCATTTT; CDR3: CASRQDRGGNQPQHF
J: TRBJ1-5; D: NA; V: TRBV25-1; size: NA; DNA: TGTGCCAGCAGTGAATCCGGGAGCAATCAGCCCCAGCATTTT; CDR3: CASSESGSNQPQHF
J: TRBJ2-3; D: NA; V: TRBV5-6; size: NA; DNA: TGTGCCAGCAGCTTGGCCATAGTCCTCAATACGCAGTATTTT; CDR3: CASSLAIVLNTQYF
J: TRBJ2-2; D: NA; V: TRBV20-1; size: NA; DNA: TGCAGTGCTACAGGGACCGGGGAGCTGTTTTTT; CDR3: CSATGTGELFF
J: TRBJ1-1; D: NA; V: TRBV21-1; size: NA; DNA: TGTGCCAGTCAAGAGGTTAACACTGAAGCTTTCTTT; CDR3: CASQEVNTEAFF
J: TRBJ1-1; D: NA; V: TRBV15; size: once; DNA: TGTGCCACCAGCAGAGGCAGGGGCGCGTTGGGAACTGAAGCTTTCTTT; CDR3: CATSRGRGALGTEAFF
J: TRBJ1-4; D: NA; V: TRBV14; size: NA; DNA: TGTGCCAGCAGCCAAGACAGGGGACAATTCGGAAAACTGTTTTTT; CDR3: CASSQDRGQFGKLFF
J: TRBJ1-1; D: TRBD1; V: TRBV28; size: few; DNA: TGTGCCAGCAGTGCGGGGACAGGGGCCACTGAAGCTTTCTTT; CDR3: CASSAGTGATEAFF
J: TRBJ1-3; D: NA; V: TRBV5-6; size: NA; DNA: TGTGCCAGCAGCTCGGGGAGTGTCTCTGGAAACACCATATATTTT; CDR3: CASSSGSVSGNTIYF
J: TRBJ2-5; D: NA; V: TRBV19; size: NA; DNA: TGTGCCAGTAGTATAAGACTGGAAGAGACCCAGTACTTC; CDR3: CASSIRLEETQYF
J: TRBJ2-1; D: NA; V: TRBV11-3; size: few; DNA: TGTGCCAGCAGCTTATTCCCTACAACAGGGTACAATGAGCAGTTCTTC; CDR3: CASSLFPTTGYNEQFF
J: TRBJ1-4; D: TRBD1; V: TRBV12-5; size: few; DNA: TGTGCTAGTGGACCCGAGGGGGCAGGGGAAAAACTGTTTTTT; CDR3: CASGPEGAGEKLFF
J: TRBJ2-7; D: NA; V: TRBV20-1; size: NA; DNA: TGCAGTGCTCTGACATTGTACGAGCAGTACTTC; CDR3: CSALTLYEQYF
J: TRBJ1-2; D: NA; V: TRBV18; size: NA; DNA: TGTGCCAGCTCGCCGGGATTCGGGGGGCGGAAAGGCTACACCTTC; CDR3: CASSPGFGGRKGYTF
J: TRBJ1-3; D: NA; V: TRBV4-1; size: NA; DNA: TGCGCCAGCAGCTGGTTTGGTGGAAACACCATATATTTT; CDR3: CASSWFGGNTIYF
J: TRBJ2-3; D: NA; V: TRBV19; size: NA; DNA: TGTGCCAGTAGTCCGAATTACCGGGACCTGAGGGCAGATACGCAGTATTTT; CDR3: CASSPNYRDLRADTQYF
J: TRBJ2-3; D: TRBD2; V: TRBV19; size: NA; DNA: TGTGCCAGTAGTATAGCCCGGGGGGGGGCATCAGATACGCAGTATTTT; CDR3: CASSIARGGASDTQYF
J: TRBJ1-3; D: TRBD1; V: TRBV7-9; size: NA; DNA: TGTGCCAGCAGGCGGGACAGACGTTTCCTCCGAAGCTCTGGAAACACCATATATTTT; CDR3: CASRRDRRFLRSSGNTIYF
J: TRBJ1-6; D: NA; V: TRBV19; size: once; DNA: TGTGCCAGTAGGGATGCTCGGGATTCACCCCTCCACTTT; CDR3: CASRDARDSPLHF
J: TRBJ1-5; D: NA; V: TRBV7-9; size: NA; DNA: TGTGCCAGCAGCTTAGTAGGGGCAGGGGGCAATCAGCCCCAGCATTTT; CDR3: CASSLVGAGGNQPQHF
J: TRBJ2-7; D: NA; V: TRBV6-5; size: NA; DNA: TGTGCCAGCAGTTACTCGTTCCGGGGGGAGCAGTACTTC; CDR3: CASSYSFRGEQYF
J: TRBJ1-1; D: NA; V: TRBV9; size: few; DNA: TGTGCCAGCAGCGTAGAAGGCAGCATGAACACTGAAGCTTTCTTT; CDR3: CASSVEGSMNTEAFF
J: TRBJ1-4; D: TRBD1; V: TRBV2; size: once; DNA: TGTGCCTTCTCCGGGACAGAGGGAGAAAAACTGTTTTTT; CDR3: CAFSGTEGEKLFF
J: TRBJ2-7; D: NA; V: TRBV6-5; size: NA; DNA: TGTGCCAGCAGTTACGTTCTTGGGGGGCCCTCCTACGAGCAGTACTTC; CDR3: CASSYVLGGPSYEQYF
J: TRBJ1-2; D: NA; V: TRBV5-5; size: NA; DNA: TGTGCCAGCAGCTTGGCGTTGTCGGGACGGTTAGATTATGGCTACACCTTC; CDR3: CASSLALSGRLDYGYTF
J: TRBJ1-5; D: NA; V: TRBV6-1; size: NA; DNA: TGTGCCAGCAGCGGTGGACACCTAAATCAGCCCCAGCATTTT; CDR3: CASSGGHLNQPQHF
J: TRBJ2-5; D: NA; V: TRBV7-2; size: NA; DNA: TGTGCCAGCAGCTTAGAGGGCAGGGCGCGGGAGACCCAGTACTTC; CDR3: CASSLEGRARETQYF
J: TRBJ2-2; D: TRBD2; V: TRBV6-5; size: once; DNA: TGTGCCAGCAGTTATAGCGGGGGCCGGAACACCGGGGAGCTGTTTTTT; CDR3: CASSYSGGRNTGELFF
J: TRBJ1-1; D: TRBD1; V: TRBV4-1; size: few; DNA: TGCGCCAGCAGCCAGGGACAGGGGAACACTGAAGCTTTCTTT; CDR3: CASSQGQGNTEAFF
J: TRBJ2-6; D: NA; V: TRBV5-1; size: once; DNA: TGCGCCAGCAGCTTGGTGGTTGGGGCCAACGTCCTGACTTTC; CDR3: CASSLVVGANVLTF
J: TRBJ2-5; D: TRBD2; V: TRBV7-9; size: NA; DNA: TGTGCCAGCAGCTTAGTCTTTAGCGGGGGTATAGAGACCCAGTACTTC; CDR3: CASSLVFSGGIETQYF
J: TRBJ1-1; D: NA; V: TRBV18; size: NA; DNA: TGTGCCAGCTCACCCGACAGGATCTGGAACACTGAAGCTTTCTTT; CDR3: CASSPDRIWNTEAFF
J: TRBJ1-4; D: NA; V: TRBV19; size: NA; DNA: TGTGCCAGCACCTCTGAAACGAAAAAACTGTTTTTT; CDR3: CASTSETKKLFF
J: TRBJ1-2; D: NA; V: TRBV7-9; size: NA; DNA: TGTGCCAGCAGCTTTGGGGGGAAAGGCTACACCTTC; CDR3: CASSFGGKGYTF
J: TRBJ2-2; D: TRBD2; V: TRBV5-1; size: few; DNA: TGCGCCAGCAGCCGGTCTAGCGGAACGAACACCGGGGAGCTGTTTTTT; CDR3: CASSRSSGTNTGELFF
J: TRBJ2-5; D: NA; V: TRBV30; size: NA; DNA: TGTGCCTGGAGTGAGGCAGAGACCCAGTACTTC; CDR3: CAWSEAETQYF
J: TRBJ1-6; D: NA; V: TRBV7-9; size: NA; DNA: TGTGCCAGCAGCTTAGGGACGGGAATCTCCTATAATTCACCCCTCCACTTT; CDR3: CASSLGTGISYNSPLHF